The clone carrying this TCR beta chain was observed a handful of times. Its target is not known. MiXCR was run by TCRdb on the RT-PCR reads, yielding one entry per CDR3 protein. The sample shows about 530,000 distinct CDR3 sequences, 12% of them seen only once. This record belongs to a study of response to subunit inactivated influenza vaccine. Broader study findings: Authors suggested seasonal influenza vaccinations each recruit few new T cells.

V was pared by 2 bases and J by 7 bases, with 16 bases between. This CDR3 is built from 14 residues. Per the germline V gene, CDR1 is SGHRS and CDR2 is YFSETQ. This chain connects TRBV5-1 to TRBJ2-7; TRBD2 is a possible D gene (5 bases). The receptor was isolated from a man in his fifties or sixties who received an inactivated influenza vaccine. Sequencing was performed on PBMCs from blood, taken on the day of vaccination. As DNA, the CDR3 is TGCGCCAGCAGCTTAGGGCAGGCCGAGGGAGAGCAGTACTTC. As protein: CASSLGQAEGEQYF.